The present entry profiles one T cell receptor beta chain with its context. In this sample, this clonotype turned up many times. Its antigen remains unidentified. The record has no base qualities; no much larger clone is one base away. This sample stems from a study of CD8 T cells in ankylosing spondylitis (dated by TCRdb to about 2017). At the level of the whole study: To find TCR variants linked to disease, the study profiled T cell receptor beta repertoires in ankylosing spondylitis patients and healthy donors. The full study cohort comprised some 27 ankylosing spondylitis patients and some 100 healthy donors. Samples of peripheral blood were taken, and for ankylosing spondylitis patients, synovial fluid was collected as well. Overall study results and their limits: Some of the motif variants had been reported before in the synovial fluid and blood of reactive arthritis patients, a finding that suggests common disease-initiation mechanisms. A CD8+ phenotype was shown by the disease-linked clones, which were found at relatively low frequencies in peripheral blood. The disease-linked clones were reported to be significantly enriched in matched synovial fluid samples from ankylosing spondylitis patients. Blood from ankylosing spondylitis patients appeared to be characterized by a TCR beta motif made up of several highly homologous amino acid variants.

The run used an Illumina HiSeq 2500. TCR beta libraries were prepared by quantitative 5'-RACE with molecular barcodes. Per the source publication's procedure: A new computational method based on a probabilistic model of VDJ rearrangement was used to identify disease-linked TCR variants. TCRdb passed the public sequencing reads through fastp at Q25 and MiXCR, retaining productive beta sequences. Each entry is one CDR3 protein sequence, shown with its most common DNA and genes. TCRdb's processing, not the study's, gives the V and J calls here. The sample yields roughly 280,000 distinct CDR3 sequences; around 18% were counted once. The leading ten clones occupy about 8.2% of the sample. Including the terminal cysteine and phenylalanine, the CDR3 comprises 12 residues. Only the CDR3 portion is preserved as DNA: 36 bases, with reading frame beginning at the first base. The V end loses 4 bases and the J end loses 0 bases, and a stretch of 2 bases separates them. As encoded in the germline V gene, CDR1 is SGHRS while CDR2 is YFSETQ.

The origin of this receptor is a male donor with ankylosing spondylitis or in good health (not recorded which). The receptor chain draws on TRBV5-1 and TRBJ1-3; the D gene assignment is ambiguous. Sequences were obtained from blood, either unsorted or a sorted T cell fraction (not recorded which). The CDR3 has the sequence CASSDSGNTIYF. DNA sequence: TGCGCCAGCAGCGACTCTGGAAACACCATATATTTT.